The 19 T cell receptor beta chains in this list originate from one sample, sequenced in a study of CD8+CD57+ T cells in acquired aplastic anemia (dated 2018 in TCRdb). Expansion of CD8+CD57+ cells had been shown by flow cytometry in the patients chosen for sequencing. The sequencer listed for this sample is Illumina HiSeq 2000. Profiling of TCR beta VDJ combinations and CDR3 sequences used genomic DNA as the template. The public reads were quality trimmed at Q25 with fastp and then assembled into clones with MiXCR by TCRdb, keeping productive beta chains. CDR3 protein duplicates are merged, each entry listing the most common genes and DNA. The sample has about 260,000 distinct CDR3 sequences on record, approximately 86% of them singletons. Roughly two fifths of the sample rests with the top ten. Material: sorted CD4+, CD8+, or CD8+CD57+ T cells (not recorded which) from PBMCs. All receptors come from a human donor with aplastic anemia.

This rearrangement joins TRBV7-2 to TRBJ2-6, with D possibly matching TRBD2 (6 bases). Germline V lookup: CDR1 SGHTA, CDR2 FQGNSA. This CDR3 spans 16 amino acids. Trimming removed 3 bases at V and 13 bases at J, with 22 bases between. The CDR3 region is CASSLAGGCGAKVLTF. CDR3 DNA sequence: TGTGCCAGCAGCTTGGCGGGCGGGTGCGGGGCTAAGGTCCTGACTTTC.

The chain uses TRBV29-1 and TRBJ1-1; no clear D. This CDR3 is 13 amino acids long. V gave up 2 bases and J gave up 1 base, with 8 bases separating them. Looked up from germline, CDR1 is SQVTM and CDR2 is ANQGSEA. The DNA of the CDR3 is TGCAGCGTTGAACTATCCCAGAACACTGAAGCTTTCTTT. Translated: CSVELSQNTEAFF.

Notes on this clonotype: One end of the junction is discordant with germline, which a read error may explain. This chain connects TRBV7-9 to TRBJ1-2; D gene unclear. Germline lookup yields CDR1 SEHNR and CDR2 FQNEAQ (reference sequence). The CDR3 runs 15 residues. This chain's CDR3 is CASSLAADYDYGYTF. CDR3 bases: TGCGCCAGCAGCTTAGCGGCTGACTATGACTATGGCTACACCTTC.

V is TRBV7-9 and J is TRBJ1-1; D is unclear. V was pared by 1 base and J by 11 bases, with 20 bases between. The CDR3 sequence is 15 residues long. Germline V gene lookup returns CDR1 SEHNR and CDR2 FQNEAQ (reference sequence). The CDR3: CASSLEVGGNTQAFF. CDR3 nucleotides: TGTGCCAGCAGCTTAGAGGTAGGAGGCAATACGCAGGCTTTCTTT.

This clonotype has ten or more counts. The chain uses TRBV6-6 and TRBJ2-3; weak D call: TRBD2 (6 bases). The CDR3 covers 15 residues. The germline V gene has CDR1 MNHNY and CDR2 SVGAGI (reference sequence). V lost 5 bases, J lost 2 bases, and 14 bases lay in between. The CDR3 sequence: CASSGGTANTDTQYF. CDR3 bases: TGTGCCAGCAGTGGGGGGACGGCTAACACAGATACGCAGTATTTT.

This rearrangement joins TRBV29-1 to TRBJ2-3; D is possibly TRBD1 or TRBD2 (5 bases each). Looked up from germline, CDR1 is SQVTM and CDR2 is ANQGSEA. The CDR3 spans 13 residues. V gave up 6 bases and J gave up 3 bases, with 13 bases separating them. CDR3 nucleotides: TGCAGCGTGGGGACGGAGACAACAGATACGCAGTATTTT. Protein sequence: CSVGTETTDTQYF.

Concerning this clonotype: Mismatch with germline at one junction end may stem from a read error. The V gene is TRBV7-8, the J gene TRBJ1-5; D might be TRBD1 (6 bases). Germline loops: CDR1 SGHVS, CDR2 FQNEAQ. There are 13 residues in the CDR3. The CDR3 sequence is CASSLAGGQPKHF. The CDR3 nucleotides are TGTGCCAGCAGCTTAGCAGGGGGTCAGCCCAAGCATTTT. Full variable domain (rest looked up from reference TRBV7-8 and TRBJ1-5): GAGVSQSPRYKVAKRGQDVALRCDPISGHVSLFWYQQALGQGPEFLTYFQNEAQLDKSGLPSDRFFAERPEGSVSTLKIQRTQQEDSAVYLCASSLAGGQPKHFGDGTRLSIL.

A note on this clonotype: The CDR3 does not end in the conserved phenylalanine or tryptophan, so this is likely a read error. Because the CDR3's place on the DNA is in doubt, the DNA is left out and the CDR3 is given as listed by TCRdb. The V call is TRBV7-2, the J call TRBJ2-4; the tabulated D call, TRBD2, remains unverified against the DNA. The CDR3 extends over 12 residues, inclusive of both ends. Germline CDR1 reads SGHTA; CDR2 reads FQGNSA. The CDR3 loop is CASGGAGNIQSH.

This rearrangement joins TRBV20-1 to TRBJ2-3; TRBD2 aligns across 11 bases. With 5 bases clipped from V and 4 bases from J, the junction kept 8 bases outside the gene matches. CDR3 length: 15 amino acids. Germline assignment: CDR1 DFQATT and CDR2 SNEGSKA (reference sequence). CDR3 region: CSAGIAGGRADTQYF. CDR3 bases: TGCAGTGCTGGAATAGCGGGGGGGCGGGCAGATACGCAGTATTTT.

The genes are TRBV7-9 and TRBJ2-3, with D possibly being TRBD1 (5 bases). The DNA end lines up better with TRBJ1-4; the J call may be wrong. Germline assignment: CDR1 SEHNR and CDR2 FQNEAQ (reference sequence). The CDR3 is 14 amino acids. The CDR3 region is CASSLAGLKEKLFF. In nucleotides, the CDR3 is TGTGCCAGCAGCTTGGCGGGGCTCAAGGAAAAACTGTTTTTT.

The CDR3 sequence: CASSLGQVWTDTQYF. As DNA, the CDR3 is TGCGCCAGCAGCTTGGGACAGGTGTGGACAGATACGCAGTATTTT. The chain employs TRBV5-1 and TRBJ2-3; D might be TRBD1 (6 bases). The CDR3 is 15 residues long. V was clipped by 0 bases and J by 3 bases, with 11 bases between them. Germline lookup yields CDR1 SGHRS and CDR2 YFSETQ.

The V and J genes are TRBV7-8 and TRBJ1-2; D unclear. Looked up from germline, CDR1 is SGHVS and CDR2 is FQNEAQ. Deletions cut 0 bases from V and 10 bases from J, with 21 bases between. The CDR3 has 16 amino acids. The chain's CDR3 is CASSLAGGHDTQYYTF. DNA of the CDR3: TGTGCCAGCAGCTTAGCAGGAGGTCACGATACGCAGTACTACACCTTC.

This clonotype was seen only a few times. The chain links TRBV9 to TRBJ2-3; D may be TRBD2 (5 bases). From germline, CDR1 is SGDLS and CDR2 YYNGEE. Trimming left V 7 bases short and J 13 bases short, with 28 bases between. This CDR3 comprises 15 residues. This chain's CDR3 is CASGGAGNIQYSEYF. DNA for the CDR3: TGTGCCAGCGGAGGAGCTGGGAACATTCAGTACTCCGAGTATTTT.

On this clonotype itself: No DNA is shown, since the ends of the CDR3 on it are uncertain; the CDR3 is the one TCRdb lists. This CDR3 is CATRDSTYTEAFFGYTF. The chain is built from TRBV2 and TRBJ1-2. Inclusive of both ends, the CDR3 amounts to 17 amino acids. Germline CDR1 SNHLY, CDR2 FYNNEI.

This chain links TRBV9 with TRBJ2-7, with D perhaps matching TRBD1 (5 bases). The CDR3 has 18 residues. V was shortened by 3 bases and J by 3 bases, with 25 bases between the two germline ends. Per the germline V gene, CDR1 is SGDLS and CDR2 is YYNGEE. Here the CDR3 reads CASSADSASYNSLYEQYF. In DNA form, the CDR3 reads TGTGCCAGCAGCGCCGACAGCGCCTCCTATAATTCACTCTACGAGCAGTACTTC.

In the case of this clonotype: Its ends do not fully match the called genes, so a read error is possible. The CDR3 here is CASSLAGGSYTQQLF. CDR3 nucleotides: TGTGCCAGTAGTTTAGCGGGGGGATCCTACACGCAGCAGCTCTTC. The chain carries TRBV7-8 and TRBJ2-1; 10 bases are shared with TRBD2. The V gene's germline CDR1 is SGHVS and CDR2 FQNEAQ. The CDR3 runs to 15 residues.

Remarks on this clonotype: The DNA is left out, because the CDR3 cannot be placed on it with certainty; the CDR3 is given as TCRdb lists it. The V and J genes are TRBV7-8 and TRBJ1-4; the table's D call of TRBD1 was not tested on the DNA. Germline CDR1 SGHVS, CDR2 FQNEAQ. The CDR3 is 14 residues long, counting both termini. CDR3 residues: CASSFGQGAETLYF.

As regards this clonotype: This CDR3 fails to terminate in the conserved phenylalanine or tryptophan, so it likely reflects a read error. The limits of the CDR3 on the DNA are not certain, so only TCRdb's listed CDR3 is given. The chain links TRBV9 to TRBJ2-1; the table assigns TRBD1, which was not confirmed against the DNA. Both ends counted, the CDR3 spans 13 residues. Germline lookup yields CDR1 SGDLS and CDR2 YYNGEE. The CDR3 reads CASSVGGTGENTV.

This clonotype was found once. The chain has TRBV9 and TRBJ2-7, with TRBD1 matching over 7 bases. The CDR3 is made up of 15 amino acids. V trimming: 0 bases; J trimming: 9 bases; junction bases outside the gene matches: 12. Germline values: CDR1 SGDLS, CDR2 YYNGEE. The CDR3 region is CASSVGGQSTDAQYF. The CDR3 DNA is TGTGCCAGCAGCGTAGGGGGACAGAGCACAGATGCGCAGTACTTC.